These 30 T cell receptor beta chains share one sample of origin, sequenced in a study of T cell repertoires in ileal Crohn's disease. Profiling relied on immunoSEQ multiplex PCR, and the TCRdb table lists in-frame clones only, not all of them. Among 9,500 to 15,000 clones, about 80% were seen once, and the ten largest hold under 5%. Material: ileal tissue. These receptors were obtained from an adult with Crohn's disease.

The chain carries TRBV7-9 and TRBJ1-1; TRBD1 is a possible D gene (6 bases). V shed 5 bases and J shed 4 bases, with 11 bases lying between them. The length of the CDR3 is 13 residues. Germline CDR1 and CDR2: SEHNR and FQNEAQ (reference sequence). The CDR3 DNA follows: TGTGCCAGCAGCGTGGGGGGGGCCACTGAAGCTTTCTTT. As protein: CASSVGGATEAFF.

The chain carries TRBV5-6 and TRBJ2-1, with D hard to call. Germline CDR1 and CDR2: SGHDT and YYEEEE. The CDR3 spans 15 residues. V was trimmed by 3 bases and J by 3 bases, leaving 13 bases between them. The CDR3 is CASSSGSRYYNEQFF. DNA of the CDR3: TGTGCCAGCAGCTCCGGTTCGAGGTACTACAATGAGCAGTTCTTC.

This clone has only a few counts. The rearrangement uses TRBV5-4 and TRBJ2-1, with 9 bases that match TRBD2. Per germline, CDR1 SGHNT and CDR2 YYREEE (reference sequence). The V segment lost 4 bases and the J segment 4 bases; nucleotides outside the gene matches: 6. This CDR3 is built from 15 residues. The CDR3 DNA reads TGTGCCAGCAGCCGCCCTAGCGGGAAGTACAATGAGCAGTTCTTC. The encoded protein is CASSRPSGKYNEQFF.

The chain recombines TRBV13 with TRBJ2-1; possibly TRBD2 for D (5 bases). The CDR3 runs 15 residues. Germline V gives CDR1 PRHDT, CDR2 FYEKMQ (reference sequence). Trimming cost V 5 bases and J 0 bases, with 11 bases left between them. The CDR3 protein is CASSASGYSYNEQFF. CDR3 DNA sequence: TGTGCCAGCAGCGCGAGCGGCTACTCCTACAATGAGCAGTTCTTC.

This clone was seen only a few times. For the CDR3, the DNA is TGTGCCAGCAGTCGACAGAACACCGGGGAGCTGTTTTTT. Translated: CASSRQNTGELFF. The rearrangement links TRBV6-5 to TRBJ2-2; D call uncertain. V lost 5 bases and J lost 1, with 5 bases in between. The CDR3 length is 13 residues. The V gene's germline CDR1 is MNHEY and CDR2 SVGAGI.

This rearrangement joins TRBV11-3 to TRBJ2-6; 7 nucleotides align to TRBD1. This CDR3 is built from 15 residues. Germline V gene sequence: CDR1 SGHNT, CDR2 YENEEA. Trimming cost V 5 bases and J 2 bases; bases outside gene matches: 3. The CDR3 DNA is TGTGCCAGCAGCAACCAGGGGGCTGGGGCCAACGTCCTGACTTTC. Its translation is CASSNQGAGANVLTF.

The chain carries TRBV2 and TRBJ2-2, with TRBD1 matching over 9 bases. The length of the CDR3 is 15 residues. Germline V gene lookup returns CDR1 SNHLY and CDR2 FYNNEI. V was clipped by 7 bases and J by 4 bases; unmatched bases: 7. The CDR3 here is CASKAGTGPTGELFF. CDR3 nucleotides: TGTGCCAGCAAAGCGGGGACAGGGCCCACCGGGGAGCTGTTTTTT.

V and J are TRBV6-5 and TRBJ1-2; D remains ambiguous. In germline, CDR1 is MNHEY, CDR2 SVGAGI. The CDR3 is 13 amino acids. V shed 3 bases and J shed 8 bases, with 13 bases lying between them. CDR3 sequence reads: CASSYTTAEGYTF. The CDR3 DNA reads as TGTGCCAGCAGTTATACGACGGCGGAAGGCTACACCTTC.

This clone has only a few counts. The chain joins TRBV7-9 to TRBJ2-1, with D possibly matching TRBD2 (6 bases). Trimming stripped 0 bases from V and 13 bases from J, with 10 bases between. This CDR3 spans 12 amino acids. The germline gives CDR1 SEHNR, CDR2 FQNEAQ (reference sequence). CDR3 residues: CASSLAVSGQFF. CDR3 bases: TGTGCCAGCAGCTTAGCAGTTAGCGGACAGTTCTTC.

This clone came up a few times. The chain employs TRBV7-6 and TRBJ2-3; D gene ambiguous. V was clipped by 5 bases and J by 6 bases, with 12 bases between them. The CDR3 spans 13 residues. CDR1 is SGHVS and CDR2 is FNYEAQ in the germline V gene. The CDR3, as DNA: TGTGCCAGCAGCCGGGTGAATGCGGATACGCAGTATTTT. Translating gives CASSRVNADTQYF.

V is TRBV6-5 and J is TRBJ1-1; D is undetermined. The V gene lost 5 bases and the J gene lost 6 bases, with 10 bases spanning the gap. Germline V lookup: CDR1 MNHEY, CDR2 SVGAGI. The CDR3 contains 12 residues. CDR3 residues: CASSKSGSEAFF. The CDR3 coding sequence is TGTGCCAGCAGTAAATCCGGGTCTGAAGCTTTCTTT.

V usage is TRBV25-1 and J usage is TRBJ2-7, with 7 bases identical to TRBD1. The junction had 3 bases not matched to a gene; V was cut back by 10 bases and J by 3 bases. This CDR3 is built from 11 residues. Germline lookup yields CDR1 MGHDK and CDR2 SYGVNS. The CDR3 coding sequence is TGTGCCACATACAGGGGCTACGAGCAGTACTTC. It specifies CATYRGYEQYF.

V usage is TRBV5-6 and J usage is TRBJ2-7; TRBD2 matches 8 bases. This CDR3 spans 16 amino acids. Per germline, CDR1 SGHDT and CDR2 YYEEEE. The V and J ends lost 5 bases and 5 bases, in that order; junction bases with no gene match: 15. The CDR3 loop reads CASSTTGTRFRNEQYF. CDR3 DNA: TGTGCCAGCAGTACTACCGGGACTAGATTTAGGAACGAGCAGTACTTC.

The rearrangement joins TRBV5-1 to TRBJ2-5, with 7 bases identical to TRBD1. The V gene end was trimmed by 1 base and the J gene end by 4 bases; junction bases not matched to a gene: 1. This CDR3 is 13 amino acids long. Germline V gene data show CDR1 as SGHRS and CDR2 as YFSETQ. Written as DNA, the CDR3 is TGCGCCAGCAGCTTGACAGGGGCAGAGACCCAGTACTTC. Translation: CASSLTGAETQYF.

CDR3 coding DNA: TGTGCCAGCAGTGACAGGGATAATTCACCCCTCCACTTT. Its protein product is CASSDRDNSPLHF. The chain links TRBV6-1 to TRBJ1-6, with a weak D call TRBD1 (5 bases). CDR1 is MNHNS, CDR2 SASEGT, per germline. V was trimmed by 3 bases and J by 5 bases, leaving 5 bases between them. The CDR3 is made up of 13 amino acids.

This clone was recorded a few times. The rearrangement uses TRBV10-2 and TRBJ2-7; a weak D match, TRBD1 (6 bases). This CDR3 is 13 amino acids long. The germline V gene encodes CDR1 WSHSY and CDR2 SAAADI. The ends were cut back, 6 bases at V and 7 bases at J, with 16 bases in the middle. DNA of the CDR3: TGCGCCAGCAGGGCAGGGACACGGAAAGAGCAGTACTTC. As protein: CASRAGTRKEQYF.

This sequence joins TRBV5-6 and TRBJ2-7; the D is unclear. The germline gives CDR1 SGHDT, CDR2 YYEEEE. The V and J ends lost 1 base and 1 base respectively, with 12 bases between them. The CDR3 spans 15 residues. This CDR3 reads CASSLSPRLSYEQYF. CDR3 bases: TGTGCCAGCAGCTTGTCGCCTAGGCTTTCCTACGAGCAGTACTTC.

The chain employs TRBV28 and TRBJ2-7; 7 nucleotides agree with TRBD1. The V segment lost 8 bases and the J segment 4 bases; nucleotides outside the gene matches: 14. The V gene's germline CDR1 is MDHEN and CDR2 SYDVKM. The CDR3 length is 15 residues. CDR3 region: CASSSSGDRAYEQYF. The CDR3 coding sequence is TGTGCCAGCTCATCGAGTGGAGACAGGGCATACGAGCAGTACTTC.

This chain links TRBV2 with TRBJ2-2; unclear D gene. V lost 4 bases to trimming and J lost 4 bases, with 13 bases between them. The CDR3 totals 15 residues. Germline V gene lookup returns CDR1 SNHLY and CDR2 FYNNEI. CDR3: CASSGYSHSTGELFF. The CDR3 DNA reads TGTGCCAGCAGTGGTTACAGTCATTCCACCGGGGAGCTGTTTTTT.

This clone was counted a few times. The CDR3 loop reads CATTGPPGGFF. Written as DNA, the CDR3 is TGTGCCACCACAGGACCGCCGGGGGGTTTCTTT. This chain links TRBV6-6 with TRBJ1-1, with a weak D call TRBD1 (5 bases). The length of the CDR3 is 11 residues. The germline CDR1 and CDR2 sequences are MNHNY and SVGAGI (reference sequence). The V and J ends lost 10 bases and 13 bases respectively, with 19 bases between them.

The J gene is TRBJ2-7, the V gene TRBV4-2; tentative D call: TRBD1 (5 bases). Germline loops: CDR1 LGHNA, CDR2 YNFKEQ. The germline V and J ends were trimmed by 1 base and 4 bases, with 14 bases remaining between them. The CDR3 length is 15 residues. The DNA of the CDR3 is TGTGCCAGCAGCCAAGGGCGAGACACAGGTTACGAGCAGTACTTC. This codes for CASSQGRDTGYEQYF.

V and J are TRBV5-5 and TRBJ1-1; D unresolved. The germline gives CDR1 SGHKS, CDR2 YYEKEE (reference sequence). The CDR3 has 13 amino acids. V lost 1 base and J lost 4, with 8 bases in between. This chain's CDR3 is CASSLRGSTEAFF. CDR3 nucleotide sequence: TGTGCCAGCAGCTTGCGTGGTAGCACTGAAGCTTTCTTT.

This chain connects TRBV28 to TRBJ1-2; perhaps TRBD1 as D (5 bases). Germline V gene sequence: CDR1 MDHEN, CDR2 SYDVKM. V lost 1 base and J lost 5, with 11 bases in between. The CDR3 length is 14 residues. The CDR3 sequence is CASSLSGRVYGYTF. For the CDR3, the DNA is TGTGCCAGCAGTTTATCTGGCAGGGTATATGGCTACACCTTC.

The rearrangement links TRBV11-2 to TRBJ2-5; 8 bases agree with TRBD2. CDR1 and CDR2 from the germline V gene are SGHAT and FQNNGV. V was clipped by 4 bases and J by 2 bases; unmatched bases: 6. This CDR3 region has 15 residues. CDR3 coding DNA: TGTGCCAGCAGCTCTTGGGGGACTAGACAAGAGACCCAGTACTTC. This translates into CASSSWGTRQETQYF.

The genes are TRBV2 and TRBJ1-4, with a possible D match to TRBD1 (5 bases). V was trimmed by 2 bases and J by 2 bases, leaving 9 bases between them. The CDR3 loop spans 15 amino acids. Germline V gene lookup returns CDR1 SNHLY and CDR2 FYNNEI. The chain's CDR3 is CASSERGYTNEKLFF. The CDR3 nucleotides are TGTGCCAGCAGTGAAAGGGGATATACTAATGAAAAACTGTTTTTT.

The rearrangement joins TRBV2 to TRBJ1-1; 7 bases align to TRBD1. The V gene end was trimmed by 5 bases and the J gene end by 1 base; junction bases not matched to a gene: 7. CDR3 length: 15 residues. Per germline, CDR1 SNHLY and CDR2 FYNNEI. In nucleotides, the CDR3 is TGTGCCAGCAGTTTTTCGGGACAGACGAACACTGAAGCTTTCTTT. This encodes CASSFSGQTNTEAFF.

The rearrangement joins TRBV13 to TRBJ2-2; 7 bases match TRBD1. The germline V gene has CDR1 PRHDT and CDR2 FYEKMQ (reference sequence). V lost 4 bases, J lost 3 bases, and 8 bases stayed unmatched. This CDR3 contains 16 residues. As DNA, the CDR3 is TGTGCCAGCAGCTGGGCGAAAACAGGGGACACCGGGGAGCTGTTTTTT. It translates to CASSWAKTGDTGELFF.

This clone has a handful of counts. The V and J genes are TRBV11-3 and TRBJ2-7, with D possibly TRBD1 on 5 matching bases. The CDR3 has 13 residues. Trimming took off 1 base at V and 4 bases at J, with 8 bases between the two ends. Germline V lookup: CDR1 SGHNT, CDR2 YENEEA. The CDR3 protein is CASSLGGEYEQYF. Here the CDR3 DNA reads TGTGCCAGCAGCTTAGGGGGCGAATACGAGCAGTACTTC. Full variable domain (remainder filled in from reference TRBV11-3 and TRBJ2-7): EAGVVQSPRYKIIEKKQPVAFWCNPISGHNTLYWYLQNLGQGPELLIRYENEEAVDDSQLPKDRFSAERLKGVDSTLKIQPAELGDSAVYLCASSLGGEYEQYFGPGTRLTVT.

This clone was recorded a few times. The chain links TRBV20-1 to TRBJ1-1; D might be TRBD1 (5 bases). This CDR3 is 11 amino acids long. V lost 6 bases, J lost 8 bases, and 13 bases lay in between. CDR1 DFQATT and CDR2 SNEGSKA come from the germline V gene (reference sequence). The CDR3 loop reads CSAFHRTEAFF. As DNA, the CDR3 is TGCAGTGCCTTCCACAGGACAGAAGCTTTCTTT.

The rearrangement uses TRBV6-5 and TRBJ2-1, with 13 bases fitting TRBD2. Germline V lookup: CDR1 MNHEY, CDR2 SVGAGI. This CDR3 spans 15 amino acids. The ends lost 6 bases at V and 7 bases at J; junction bases unmatched: 6. In DNA form, the CDR3 reads TGTGCCAGCAGCTCGGGACTAGCGGGATTGAATGAGCAGTTCTTC. The encoded protein is CASSSGLAGLNEQFF.